Many counts were recorded for the clone carrying this T cell receptor beta chain. What it binds is unknown. The data were taken from a study of CD8 T cells in ankylosing spondylitis. Libraries for TCR beta were made by quantitative 5'-RACE with molecular barcodes. Via MiXCR, TCRdb re-called the 5' RACE reads, giving one row per CDR3 protein. This sample has about 160,000 distinct CDR3 sequences; around 19% occur once, and the top ten carry roughly 7.7%. Findings and limits, study-wide: As reported, disease-linked clones showed significant enrichment in matched ankylosing spondylitis synovial fluid. Disease-associated clonotypes exhibited CD8+ identity and were relatively infrequent in peripheral blood. A TCR beta motif of 7 or 8 highly homologous variants appeared characteristic of ankylosing spondylitis blood.

Per the germline V gene, CDR1 is SGHRS and CDR2 is YFSETQ. The CDR3 length is 16 residues. J gave up 2 bases and V 4 bases, and 8 bases lay outside the gene matches. The source material was blood, either unsorted or a sorted T cell fraction (not recorded which). The receptor was isolated from a male donor with ankylosing spondylitis or in good health (not recorded which). The rearrangement joins TRBV5-1 to TRBJ2-4; 8 positions match TRBD1. The CDR3 DNA is TGCGCCAGCAGCACGGACAGGGCTCCTACCAAAAACATTCAGTACTTC. This sequence encodes CASSTDRAPTKNIQYF.